Following are 18 T cell receptor beta chains from one sample sequenced in a study of shared clonotypes between healthy human individuals. Only in-frame clones appear in the TCRdb table, and some are missing; sequencing was by immunoSEQ multiplex PCR. Of about 2 million clones in the sample, about 95% were seen once. CD8 cells classed as naive were CD45RO-negative and positively selected for CCR7, excluding terminally differentiated effector memory CD45RA+ cells. The sample taken for sequencing was naive CD8+ T cells sorted from blood. All receptors derive from a young man in good health.

V is TRBV6-1 and J is TRBJ1-1, with 9 bases aligning to TRBD1. This CDR3 region has 17 residues. Germline V gene data show CDR1 as MNHNS and CDR2 as SASEGT. V shed 5 bases, J shed 3 bases, and the junction held 13 bases outside the gene matches. The CDR3 bases are TGTGCCAGCAGTCAAGGGACAGGGAGTGGTTCGGACACTGAAGCTTTCTTT. Protein: CASSQGTGSGSDTEAFF.

The genes are TRBV9 and TRBJ2-2, with D uncertain. The CDR3 is 15 residues long. Deletions cut 2 bases from V and 3 bases from J, with 11 bases between. Germline CDR1 is SGDLS and CDR2 is YYNGEE. The CDR3 DNA reads as TGTGCCAGCAGCGTTCGGCACCAATACACCGGGGAGCTGTTTTTT. Protein: CASSVRHQYTGELFF.

The chain couples TRBV30 to TRBJ2-3; possible D gene TRBD2, 6 bases. The CDR3 has 15 residues. Between the trimmed V and J ends, which lost 1 base and 3 bases, there was a span of 14 bases. Germline assignment: CDR1 GTSNPN and CDR2 SVGIG (reference sequence). This chain's CDR3 is CAWSGGLPGTDTQYF. The CDR3 DNA reads TGTGCCTGGAGTGGGGGACTCCCGGGGACAGATACGCAGTATTTT. Looking up the rest from reference TRBV30 and TRBJ2-3 gives the full variable domain: SQTIHQWPATLVQPVGSPLSLECTVEGTSNPNLYWYRQAAGRGLQLLFYSVGIGQISSEVPQNLSASRPQDRQFILSSKKLLLSDSGFYLCAWSGGLPGTDTQYFGPGTRLTVL.

This clone has just a few counts. This chain links TRBV7-9 with TRBJ1-2; 11 positions match TRBD1. CDR3 length: 15 amino acids. The V segment lost 5 bases and the J segment 8 bases; nucleotides outside the gene matches: 10. From germline, CDR1 is SEHNR and CDR2 FQNEAQ (reference sequence). The chain's CDR3 is CASSPRGQGVRGYTF. The CDR3 DNA follows: TGTGCCAGCAGCCCCCGGGGACAGGGGGTGAGAGGCTACACCTTC.

The gene calls are TRBV6-5 and TRBJ2-7; 7 bases are shared with TRBD2. Germline V gene lookup returns CDR1 MNHEY and CDR2 SVGAGI. The CDR3 is 14 amino acids. V shed 2 bases and J 7 bases; nucleotides not matched to a gene: 8. In DNA form, the CDR3 reads TGTGCCAGCAGTTACCGGACTAGGTCGGAAGAGCAGTACTTC. Protein product: CASSYRTRSEEQYF.

This clone was recorded only once. The genes are TRBV10-2 and TRBJ1-1, with D maybe TRBD1 (5 bases). CDR3 size: 10 residues. The germline V gene has CDR1 WSHSY and CDR2 SAAADI. Between the trimmed V and J ends, which lost 6 bases and 8 bases, there was a span of 7 bases. The CDR3 spells CASRGEEAFF. As DNA, the CDR3 is TGCGCCAGCAGAGGGGAAGAAGCTTTCTTT.

This chain links TRBV5-1 with TRBJ1-1; perhaps TRBD1 as D (5 bases). V was cut by 0 bases and J by 7 bases, with 10 bases left in between. Per the germline V gene, CDR1 is SGHRS and CDR2 is YFSETQ. The CDR3 consists of 13 residues. As DNA, the CDR3 is TGCGCCAGCAGCTTGGAGGGACCTAGTGAAGCTTTCTTT. This sequence encodes CASSLEGPSEAFF. Variable domain in full (rest from reference TRBV5-1 and TRBJ1-1): KAGVTQTPRYLIKTRGQQVTLSCSPISGHRSVSWYQQTPGQGLQFLFEYFSETQRNKGNFPGRFSGRQFSNSRSEMNVSTLELGDSALYLCASSLEGPSEAFFGQGTRLTVV.

This chain connects TRBV6-5 to TRBJ1-2, with 12 bases aligning to TRBD1. The CDR3 sequence is 15 residues long. CDR1 and CDR2 from the germline V gene are MNHEY and SVGAGI. V lost 5 bases and J lost 9; bases outside the gene matches: 10. CDR3 DNA sequence: TGTGCCAGCAGTCCCCGGGACAGGGGGCAGGAAAGCTACACCTTC. This encodes CASSPRDRGQESYTF.

The chain is built from TRBV10-3 and TRBJ2-5; D possibly corresponds to TRBD2 (5 bases). With 7 bases removed from V and 4 bases from J, the gap between germline ends came to 25 bases. The V gene's germline CDR1 is ENHRY and CDR2 SYGVKD. This CDR3 has 17 amino acids. CDR3 bases: TGTGCCATCATGTCCGGGCAGTCAGAGGGAAGTGTAGAGACCCAGTACTTC. It codes for CAIMSGQSEGSVETQYF.

This clone was detected only once. The gene calls are TRBV11-1 and TRBJ1-2, with D unclear. V lost 5 bases and J 5 bases, leaving 18 bases between the germline ends. The CDR3 totals 15 residues. Germline CDR1 reads SGHAT; CDR2 reads FQDESV (reference sequence). CDR3 nucleotides: TGTGCCAGCAGCCCCCAAGGCGGCGGAACTTATGGCTACACCTTC. Translated: CASSPQGGGTYGYTF.

The chain recombines TRBV28 with TRBJ1-1, with 11 positions matching TRBD1. V shed 6 bases and J 5 bases; nucleotides not matched to a gene: 17. The CDR3 covers 18 residues. The germline CDR1 and CDR2 sequences are MDHEN and SYDVKM. This CDR3 is CASSTGQGAVKLGTEAFF. The DNA of the CDR3 is TGTGCCAGCAGCACCGGACAGGGGGCGGTTAAGTTGGGAACTGAAGCTTTCTTT.

V gene TRBV10-1 combines with J gene TRBJ2-7, with D maybe TRBD2 (7 bases). The CDR3 has 16 residues. Trimming removed 0 bases at V and 0 bases at J, with 12 bases between. Germline lookup yields CDR1 WNHNN and CDR2 SYGVQD (reference sequence). The CDR3 loop is CASSESSRGHSYEQYF. The CDR3 coding sequence is TGCGCCAGCAGTGAGTCCTCGCGGGGGCACTCCTACGAGCAGTACTTC.

CDR3 amino acids: CSVEANQGNYGYTF. Written as DNA, the CDR3 is TGCAGCGTTGAAGCGAACCAGGGGAACTATGGCTACACCTTC. The genes are TRBV29-1 and TRBJ1-2, with D maybe TRBD1 (6 bases). The V end was cut by 1 base, the J end by 2 bases, with 11 bases between. There are 14 residues in the CDR3. Germline V gene lookup returns CDR1 SQVTM and CDR2 ANQGSEA. Together with reference TRBV29-1 and TRBJ1-2, the CDR3 gives the full variable domain: SAVISQKPSRDICQRGTSLTIQCQVDSQVTMMFWYRQQPGQSLTLIATANQGSEATYESGFVIDKFPISRPNLTFSTLTVSNMSPEDSSIYLCSVEANQGNYGYTFGSGTRLTVV.

The chain combines TRBV13 with TRBJ2-7, with 12 nucleotides matching TRBD2. This CDR3 has 16 amino acids. Trimming cost V 5 bases and J 6 bases; bases outside gene matches: 11. Germline CDR1 is PRHDT and CDR2 is FYEKMQ (reference sequence). The CDR3 sequence: CASSPQTSGGLSEQYF. The DNA for the CDR3 is TGTGCCAGCAGCCCACAGACTAGCGGGGGCCTCAGCGAGCAGTACTTC.

The CDR3 here is CSVLGLAGDEQYF. DNA of the CDR3: TGCAGCGTTTTAGGACTAGCGGGAGACGAGCAGTACTTC. The V gene is TRBV29-1, the J gene TRBJ2-7, with 13 bases aligning to TRBD2. This CDR3 contains 13 residues. Germline lookup yields CDR1 SQVTM and CDR2 ANQGSEA. V lost 5 bases and J lost 5; bases outside the gene matches: 3.

The J gene is TRBJ2-7, the V gene TRBV4-1, with 9 bases fitting TRBD1. Trimming removed 2 bases from V and 2 bases from J; junction bases left unmatched: 7. This CDR3 has 16 residues. Germline V gene data show CDR1 as MGHRA and CDR2 as YSYEKL. CDR3 residues: CASSQPQTGGTYEQYF. The CDR3 DNA follows: TGCGCCAGCAGCCAACCCCAGACAGGGGGAACCTACGAGCAGTACTTC.

This clone appeared a single time. Other DNA sequences of this sample code for an identical CDR3. V and J are TRBV18 and TRBJ2-7; the D gene is possibly TRBD1 (5 bases). V was clipped by 3 bases and J by 0 bases, with 6 bases between them. The V gene's germline CDR1 is KGHSH and CDR2 LQKENI. CDR3 length equals 13 residues. Here the CDR3 DNA reads TGTGCCAGCTCACCTGACAGCTCCTACGAGCAGTACTTC. Translating it yields CASSPDSSYEQYF.

This clone is a singleton in its sample. V usage is TRBV7-3 and J usage is TRBJ2-5; 14 nucleotides align to TRBD2. Germline CDR1 is SGHTA and CDR2 is FQGTGA. The CDR3 totals 16 residues. The ends lost 6 bases at V and 1 base at J; junction bases unmatched: 4. Here the CDR3 DNA reads TGTGCCAGCAGTCACGGACTAGCGGGGGGCCAAGAGACCCAGTACTTC. This codes for CASSHGLAGGQETQYF.